Presented here are 17 T cell receptor beta chains from one specimen sequenced in a study of cytomegalovirus exposure and HLA in healthy donors. PCR involved 60 Vbeta and 13 Jbeta primers. Produced via immunoSEQ multiplex PCR; TCRdb's table is partial and in-frame only. Among roughly 140,000 clones listed, 75% to 80% were seen once. Sequencing was performed on PBMCs. Receptors originate from a male donor in good health and CMV-seronegative.

The chain has TRBV9 and TRBJ1-1; D call uncertain. The germline V and J ends were trimmed by 0 bases and 7 bases, with 13 bases remaining between them. The CDR3 contains 14 residues. The germline CDR1 and CDR2 sequences are SGDLS and YYNGEE. The CDR3 DNA is TGTGCCAGCAGCGTAGCGGTGGGAGTGGGTGAAGCTTTCTTT. It encodes CASSVAVGVGEAFF.

The chain recombines TRBV2 with TRBJ1-4; tentatively, D is TRBD1 (5 bases). The V end was cut by 7 bases, the J end by 8 bases, with 11 bases between. The CDR3 has 12 residues. CDR1 and CDR2 (germline): SNHLY, FYNNEI. CDR3 DNA: TGTGCCAGCAAGGTGCAGGGAGAAAAACTGTTTTTT. Its protein is CASKVQGEKLFF.

J is TRBJ2-3 and V is TRBV10-3; 9 bases match TRBD2. This CDR3 is built from 12 residues. The V and J ends lost 2 bases and 12 bases, in that order; junction bases with no gene match: 3. Germline V CDR1 and CDR2: ENHRY, SYGVKD. CDR3 in DNA: TGTGCCATCAGTGAGACCGGGACTAGCCAGTATTTT. Translating gives CAISETGTSQYF.

The rearrangement uses TRBV6-4 and TRBJ1-2, with a tentative D call TRBD1 (6 bases). Germline values: CDR1 MRHNA, CDR2 SNTAGT. Deletions cut 2 bases from V and 8 bases from J, with 18 bases between. The CDR3 runs to 15 residues. The CDR3 region is CASSDNGRGRGGYTF. Here the CDR3 DNA reads TGTGCCAGCAGTGACAACGGCAGGGGACGTGGAGGCTACACCTTC.

The V gene is TRBV28, the J gene TRBJ2-3; TRBD2 might be the D (5 bases). The CDR3 has 16 residues. From germline, CDR1 is MDHEN and CDR2 SYDVKM. V was cut by 6 bases and J by 1 base, with 17 bases left in between. The CDR3: CASSLASVVGTDTQYF. CDR3 nucleotides: TGTGCCAGCAGCCTAGCTTCCGTCGTAGGCACAGATACGCAGTATTTT. Variable domain in full (rest from reference TRBV28 and TRBJ2-3): DVKVTQSSRYLVKRTGEKVFLECVQDMDHENMFWYRQDPGLGLRLIYFSYDVKMKEKGDIPEGYSVSREKKERFSLILESASTNQTSMYLCASSLASVVGTDTQYFGPGTRLTVL.

This clone showed up just once. CDR3 DNA: TGTGCCAGCAGGACGAAGAGCAGGGGTTCTGAAGCTTTCTTT. Translated, it gives CASRTKSRGSEAFF. V is TRBV6-5 and J is TRBJ1-1; perhaps TRBD1 as D (6 bases). The CDR3 consists of 14 residues. CDR1 is MNHEY, CDR2 SVGAGI, per germline. Deletions cut 6 bases from V and 6 bases from J, with 17 bases between.

The V and J genes are TRBV6-1 and TRBJ2-2, with 9 nucleotides matching TRBD1. After removal of 5 bases from V and 3 bases from J, the junction contained 4 bases not matched to a gene. This CDR3 is 15 amino acids long. The germline gives CDR1 MNHNS, CDR2 SASEGT. The CDR3: CASSSGTGYTGELFF. DNA of the CDR3: TGTGCCAGCAGTTCCGGGACAGGGTACACCGGGGAGCTGTTTTTT.

The V call is TRBV13, the J call TRBJ2-1, with TRBD2 as a possible D gene (5 bases). The V end was cut by 1 base, the J end by 7 bases, with 5 bases between. The CDR3 extends over 12 amino acids. Germline-derived CDR1 and CDR2 are PRHDT and FYEKMQ (reference sequence). The CDR3 region is CASSLERNEQFF. The DNA of the CDR3 is TGTGCCAGCAGCTTAGAGCGGAATGAGCAGTTCTTC.

The genes are TRBV6-5 and TRBJ1-2, with TRBD1 identical over 7 bases. The CDR3 sequence is 13 residues long. V was pared by 4 bases and J by 7 bases, with 6 bases of the junction left unmatched. Germline loops: CDR1 MNHEY, CDR2 SVGAGI. CDR3: CASSSGQAVGYTF. CDR3 coding DNA: TGTGCCAGCAGTTCCGGACAGGCGGTTGGCTACACCTTC.

The chain carries TRBV11-2 and TRBJ1-4; D is unresolved. This CDR3 is built from 15 residues. V lost 5 bases, J lost 0 bases, and 10 bases lay in between. Germline assignment: CDR1 SGHAT and CDR2 FQNNGV. The CDR3 reads CASSLERATNEKLFF. DNA of the CDR3: TGTGCCAGCAGCCTCGAGCGGGCAACTAATGAAAAACTGTTTTTT. The variable domain in full, completed from reference TRBV11-2 and TRBJ1-4, reads EAGVAQSPRYKIIEKRQSVAFWCNPISGHATLYWYQQILGQGPKLLIQFQNNGVVDDSQLPKDRFSAERLKGVDSTLKIQPAKLEDSAVYLCASSLERATNEKLFFGSGTQLSVL.

This clone was detected only once. The V and J genes are TRBV19 and TRBJ1-4, with 7 bases identical to TRBD1. Per the germline V gene, CDR1 is LNHDA and CDR2 is SQIVND (reference sequence). V shed 4 bases, J shed 2 bases, and the junction held 10 bases outside the gene matches. The CDR3 is 17 residues long. CDR3 sequence (DNA): TGTGCCAGTAGTACCCTTGACAGGGTGGCTACTAATGAAAAACTGTTTTTT. Protein product: CASSTLDRVATNEKLFF.

The chain combines TRBV11-3 with TRBJ2-7; D remains ambiguous. The CDR3 has 12 residues. CDR1 is SGHNT, CDR2 YENEEA, per germline. V lost 6 bases and J lost 3, with 9 bases in between. CDR3 sequence (DNA): TGTGCCAGCAGTCCGGGTCTCTACGAGCAGTACTTC. As protein: CASSPGLYEQYF.

The gene calls are TRBV5-1 and TRBJ1-1; TRBD1 matches at 7 bases. J lost 3 bases, V lost 4 bases, and 6 bases had no gene match. The CDR3 extends over 14 amino acids. Germline loops: CDR1 SGHRS, CDR2 YFSETQ. The CDR3 region has the DNA TGCGCCAGCAGCGGACGACAGGGCGACACTGAAGCTTTCTTT. Protein product: CASSGRQGDTEAFF. Looking up the rest from reference TRBV5-1 and TRBJ1-1 gives the full variable domain: KAGVTQTPRYLIKTRGQQVTLSCSPISGHRSVSWYQQTPGQGLQFLFEYFSETQRNKGNFPGRFSGRQFSNSRSEMNVSTLELGDSALYLCASSGRQGDTEAFFGQGTRLTVV.

CDR3 sequence reads: CASSSSGRGTGELFF. CDR3 nucleotide sequence: TGTGCCAGCAGCAGTAGCGGGAGGGGCACCGGGGAGCTGTTTTTT. V is TRBV6-6 and J is TRBJ2-2; 11 positions agree with TRBD2. CDR1 and CDR2 (germline): MNHNY, SVGAGI (reference sequence). This CDR3 comprises 15 residues. V trimming: 6 bases; J trimming: 4 bases; junction bases outside the gene matches: 4.

The chain carries TRBV29-1 and TRBJ1-2; 7 bases align to TRBD1. J was trimmed by 3 bases and V by 6 bases; bases with no gene match: 7. CDR1 is SQVTM and CDR2 is ANQGSEA in the germline V gene. The CDR3 is 13 amino acids. Here the CDR3 reads CSVQIGQDYGYTF. For the CDR3, the DNA is TGCAGCGTACAAATCGGACAGGACTATGGCTACACCTTC.

This clone was seen only a few times. The chain recombines TRBV27 with TRBJ2-7, with TRBD1 matching 10 bases. CDR1 is MNHEY, CDR2 SMNVEV, per germline (reference sequence). CDR3 length equals 16 residues. The V segment lost 5 bases and the J segment 5 bases; nucleotides outside the gene matches: 12. CDR3 in amino acids: CASSPLTGGRMNEQYF. CDR3 DNA sequence: TGTGCCAGCAGTCCCCTGACAGGGGGCCGTATGAACGAGCAGTACTTC.

The V gene is TRBV7-8, the J gene TRBJ2-3; TRBD2 aligns across 13 bases. The CDR3 runs to 17 residues. V trimming: 3 bases; J trimming: 4 bases; junction bases outside the gene matches: 7. From germline, CDR1 is SGHVS and CDR2 FQNEAQ. CDR3 sequence: CASSFLGLAGVADTQYF. The CDR3 DNA reads as TGTGCCAGCAGCTTTCTCGGACTAGCGGGGGTCGCAGATACGCAGTATTTT.